The following is a TCR beta chain sequence with its context. This clonotype was counted at least ten times. The antigen this receptor binds is unknown. Base qualities are not at hand, and no much larger clone is one base apart. This specimen belongs to a study of T cells in Graves' hyperthyroidism and ophthalmopathy (dated by TCRdb to the late 2010s). Regarding the study in general: Peripheral blood samples were taken at the time of initial diagnosis, prior to any treatment. An independent validation cohort of around 19 hyperthyroidism patients and approximately 16 patients who later progressed to ophthalmopathy tested prospective prediction of ophthalmopathy. Thyroid tissue and blood T-cell repertoires from about six Graves' hyperthyroidism patients were also compared in the study. A discovery cohort of around 98 patients, about 44 with Graves' ophthalmopathy and fewer than 65 with stable Graves' hyperthyroidism, was used to find distinguishing TCR V-J signatures. The paper describes TCR Vbeta CDR3 sequencing of 120 to 150 peripheral blood samples, made up of roughly 40 ophthalmopathy patients, 70 to 75 hyperthyroidism patients and 17 progressor patients. For training and testing, the 100 or so patients in the discovery cohort were randomly divided in a 7:3 ratio. After sampling, hyperthyroidism patients received methimazole starting at 30 mg daily, and ophthalmopathy patients received high-dose intravenous methylprednisolone.

The TCR beta CDR3 regions were amplified from RNA transcripts. For the first round of RT-PCR on the TCR CDR3, the HTBI primer set was used together with the Qiagen OneStep RT-PCR kit. Libraries were constructed in a second round of multiplex PCR, after which size selection and purification were carried out. Sequencing of the libraries was done on an Illumina HiSeq2000 using paired-end 100 bp reads. Per the original workflow: SOAPnuke was used to process the raw data, throwing out any read that contained adapters or uncalled bases, had a mean Phred below 15, or lacked an exact constant-primer or identifier match. High-quality paired reads were merged with COPE v1.2.5, and unique nucleotide sequences were defined as clonotypes. Clonotypes were aligned to IMGT TRBV, TRBD and TRBJ reference segments using MiTCR v1.1. The analysis was restricted to V-J combinations with a frequency above 0.0001, which together covered around 99% of the repertoires. The TCS score was defined as F50 (clonal expansion) divided by E x V (chaos), with BLOSUM62-based TCRdist calculated between CDR3 peptides within each V-J. Welch's t-statistics and random forest reduced 450 to 600 V-J features to 10 to 15, which were used in a naive Bayes classifier (R e1071). TCRdb handled the public reads itself, with Q25 trimming in fastp and clone calling in MiXCR, and kept productive beta chains. Each entry is one CDR3 protein sequence, shown with its most common DNA and genes. The V and J calls shown here were made by TCRdb, not taken from the authors' results. The sample table lists 700,000 or so distinct CDR3 sequences, about 17% of them with a count of one. Approximately 8.4% of the sample is held by the ten biggest clonotypes.

What the work shows at the level of the full study, not this receptor alone: In validation, the model predicted progression to ophthalmopathy a median of 6.5 months before onset, with 65% to 71% sensitivity and roughly 77% specificity. Ophthalmopathy was separated from stable hyperthyroidism by a 13 V-J signature model, with approximately 90% sensitivity and approximately 84% specificity obtained in cross-validation and 80%/75% obtained in testing. Blood samples also contained most of the expanded thyroid clonotypes (frequency above 0.001), which suggests that blood repertoires may reflect thyroid immune responses. No statistical method was used to set the sample size in advance, and investigators knew the group allocation.

Graves' hyperthyroidism was defined as stable when no progression to ophthalmopathy occurred over 18 months of follow-up. Hyperthyroidism patients were newly diagnosed, had a disease duration of under 2 months, and were aged 18 to 65 years. Any patient with an uncontrolled infection, another autoimmune disease, pregnancy or lactation was excluded. Diagnoses were based on clinical symptoms, serum thyroxine and TRAb, thyroid ultrasound and orbital computed tomography. Ficoll-Paque density gradient centrifugation was used to isolate PBMCs from approximately 11 ml of fresh peripheral blood. Total RNA was extracted with Trizol reagent, and quality was checked on an Agilent 2100 Bioanalyzer. Sequenced material: blood. The TCR originated in a man aged 18 to 30 with Graves' hyperthyroidism.

The sequence in DNA is TGTGCCAGCAGCTTAGCCACCGGGAGTATCGTGTGGGAGACCCAGTACTTC. It translates to CASSLATGSIVWETQYF. This sequence uses TRBV7-8 and TRBJ2-5; the D gene is perhaps TRBD2, on 6 matching bases. As encoded in the germline V gene, CDR1 is SGHVS while CDR2 is FQNEAQ. The CDR3 holds 17 amino acids from the cysteine to the phenylalanine. Solely the CDR3 DNA is kept, with 51 bases framed from the first base. V and J are truncated by 0 bases and 5 bases respectively, leaving an intervening sequence of 19 bases.